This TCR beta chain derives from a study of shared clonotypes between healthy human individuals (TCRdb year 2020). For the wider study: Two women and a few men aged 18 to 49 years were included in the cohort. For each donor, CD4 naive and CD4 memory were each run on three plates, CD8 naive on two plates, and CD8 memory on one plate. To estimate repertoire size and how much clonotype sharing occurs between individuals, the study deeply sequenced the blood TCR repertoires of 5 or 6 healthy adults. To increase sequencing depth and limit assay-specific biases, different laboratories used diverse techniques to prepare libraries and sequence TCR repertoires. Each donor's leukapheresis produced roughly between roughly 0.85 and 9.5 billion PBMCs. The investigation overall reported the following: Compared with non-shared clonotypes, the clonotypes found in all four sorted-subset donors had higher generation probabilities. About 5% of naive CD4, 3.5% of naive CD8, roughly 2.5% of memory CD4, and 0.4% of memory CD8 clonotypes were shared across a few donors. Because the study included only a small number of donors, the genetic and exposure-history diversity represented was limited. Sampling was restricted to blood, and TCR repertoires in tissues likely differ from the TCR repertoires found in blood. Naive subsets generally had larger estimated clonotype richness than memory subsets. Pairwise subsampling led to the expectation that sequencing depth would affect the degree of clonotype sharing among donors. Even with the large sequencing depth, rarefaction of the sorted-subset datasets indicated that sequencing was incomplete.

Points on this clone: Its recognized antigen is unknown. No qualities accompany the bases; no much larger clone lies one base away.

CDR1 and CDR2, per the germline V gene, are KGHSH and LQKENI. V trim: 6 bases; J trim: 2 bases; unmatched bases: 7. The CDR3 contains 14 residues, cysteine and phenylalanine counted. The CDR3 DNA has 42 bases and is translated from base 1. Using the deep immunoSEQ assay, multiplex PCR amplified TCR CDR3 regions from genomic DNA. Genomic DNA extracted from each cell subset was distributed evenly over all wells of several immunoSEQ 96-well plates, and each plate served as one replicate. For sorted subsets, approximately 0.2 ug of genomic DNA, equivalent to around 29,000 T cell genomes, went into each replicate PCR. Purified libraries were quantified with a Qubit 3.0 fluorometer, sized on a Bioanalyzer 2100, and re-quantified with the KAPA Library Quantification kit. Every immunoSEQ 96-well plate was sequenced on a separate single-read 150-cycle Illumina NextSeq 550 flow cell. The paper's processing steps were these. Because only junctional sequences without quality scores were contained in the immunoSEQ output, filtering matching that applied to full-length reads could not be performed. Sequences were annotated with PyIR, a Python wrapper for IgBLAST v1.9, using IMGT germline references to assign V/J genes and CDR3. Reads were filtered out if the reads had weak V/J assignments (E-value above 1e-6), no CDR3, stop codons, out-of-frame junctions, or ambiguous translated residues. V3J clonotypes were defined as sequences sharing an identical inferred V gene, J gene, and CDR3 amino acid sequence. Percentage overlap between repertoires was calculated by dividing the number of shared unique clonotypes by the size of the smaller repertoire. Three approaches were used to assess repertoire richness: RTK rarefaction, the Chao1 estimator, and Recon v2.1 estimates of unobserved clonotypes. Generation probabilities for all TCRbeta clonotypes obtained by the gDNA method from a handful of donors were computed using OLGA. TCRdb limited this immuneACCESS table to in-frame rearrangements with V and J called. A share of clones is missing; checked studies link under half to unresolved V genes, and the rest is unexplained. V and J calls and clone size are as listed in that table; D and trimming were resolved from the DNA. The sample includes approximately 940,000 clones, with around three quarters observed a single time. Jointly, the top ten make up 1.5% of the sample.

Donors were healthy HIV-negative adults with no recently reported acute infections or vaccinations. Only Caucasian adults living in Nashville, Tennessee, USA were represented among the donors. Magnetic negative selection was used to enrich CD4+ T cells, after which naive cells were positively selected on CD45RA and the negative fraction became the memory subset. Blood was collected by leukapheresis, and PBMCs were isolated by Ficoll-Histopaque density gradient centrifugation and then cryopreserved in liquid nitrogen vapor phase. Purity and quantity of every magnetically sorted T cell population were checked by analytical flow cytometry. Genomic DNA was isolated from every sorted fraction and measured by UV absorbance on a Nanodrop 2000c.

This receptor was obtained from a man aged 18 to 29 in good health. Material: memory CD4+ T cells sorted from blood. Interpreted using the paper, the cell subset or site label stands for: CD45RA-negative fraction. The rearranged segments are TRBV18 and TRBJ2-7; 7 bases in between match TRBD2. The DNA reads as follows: TGTGCCAGCTCCGGAAGGGAGGGAACCTACGAGCAGTACTTC. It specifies CASSGREGTYEQYF.